Included here is one T cell receptor (beta chain) sequence, with context. Its target is not known. Sequenced by immunoSEQ multiplex PCR; TCRdb stores in-frame clones only, minus some. The table shows approximately 150,000 clones, with 92% occurring only once. Pooling was applied to second doses at about 4 or about 12 weeks. This entry comes from a study of T cell responses to AZD1222 COVID-19 vaccine. Study outcomes and limitations: Among the donors, most were white British and more were female, and clonal diversity was possibly underestimated. Regions 160-218 and 743-854 dominated among vaccine-associated CD4 TCRs spanning spike. As reported, nearly half of all spike-specific TCRs target variant regions that are unmutated.

The germline V gene has CDR1 LGHNT and CDR2 FRNRAP. CDR3 size: 17 residues. V shed 0 bases and J 1 base; nucleotides not matched to a gene: 8. This sequence joins TRBV12-5 and TRBJ1-2, with 7 bases fitting TRBD1. The sample consisted of peripheral blood, taken 28 days after the second AZD1222 dose. The sequence came from an adult who received the AZD1222 COVID-19 vaccine. The CDR3 is CASGLVQAGGVNYGYTF. CDR3 sequence (DNA): TGTGCTAGTGGTTTGGTACAGGCAGGGGGAGTTAACTATGGCTACACCTTC.